These 10 T cell receptor beta chains were sequenced from one sample in a study of blood T cell repertoires in COVID-19. Only in-frame clones appear in the TCRdb table, and some are missing; sequencing was by immunoSEQ multiplex PCR. Seen here are approximately 68,000 clones, roughly 88% observed once, and the top ten hold roughly 2.6%. Sequencing was carried out using peripheral blood. The receptors come from a man between 65 and 85 years old with active or convalescent COVID-19.

This chain connects TRBV2 to TRBJ2-3, with no clear D. CDR3 length: 14 amino acids. Trimming removed 4 bases from V and 0 bases from J, with 8 bases in between. CDR1 and CDR2 from the germline V gene are SNHLY and FYNNEI. The CDR3 protein is CASSGRVSTDTQYF. In nucleotides, the CDR3 is TGTGCCAGCAGTGGACGGGTTAGCACAGATACGCAGTATTTT.

The genes are TRBV5-1 and TRBJ2-7; unclear D gene. CDR3 length equals 12 residues. V was trimmed by 5 bases and J by 0 bases, leaving 6 bases between them. Germline-derived CDR1 and CDR2 are SGHRS and YFSETQ. CDR3 sequence (DNA): TGCGCCAGCAGTGGTAGCTCCTACGAGCAGTACTTC. Amino acids: CASSGSSYEQYF.

V gene TRBV7-2 combines with J gene TRBJ1-6; TRBD1 matches 7 bases. J lost 5 bases, V lost 6 bases, and 10 bases had no gene match. Per the germline V gene, CDR1 is SGHTA and CDR2 is FQGNSA. CDR3 length: 16 amino acids. CDR3 coding DNA: TGTGCCAGCAGAATAAGACAGGGCGCCGATAATTCACCCCTCCACTTT. It encodes CASRIRQGADNSPLHF.

This clone was detected only once. The rearrangement joins TRBV3-1 (or the pseudogene TRBV3-2) to TRBJ1-6, with 7 bases identical to TRBD1. The length of the CDR3 is 14 residues. CDR1 LGHDT and CDR2 YNNKEL come from the germline V gene (reference sequence). V was clipped by 4 bases and J by 5 bases; unmatched bases: 2. The CDR3 coding sequence is TGTGCCAGCAGCCGGCAGGGGGATAATTCACCCCTCCACTTT. The encoded protein is CASSRQGDNSPLHF.

The genes are TRBV28 and TRBJ1-6; TRBD1 matches at 8 bases. This CDR3 has 15 residues. The ends lost 6 bases at V and 12 bases at J; junction bases unmatched: 13. From germline, CDR1 is MDHEN and CDR2 SYDVKM. CDR3 coding DNA: TGTGCCAGCAGCCCAAACCCGACAGGGGTTGAACCCCTCCACTTT. Encoded protein: CASSPNPTGVEPLHF. The full variable domain, completed using reference TRBV28 and TRBJ1-6, is DVKVTQSSRYLVKRTGEKVFLECVQDMDHENMFWYRQDPGLGLRLIYFSYDVKMKEKGDIPEGYSVSREKKERFSLILESASTNQTSMYLCASSPNPTGVEPLHFGNGTRLTVT.

This chain connects TRBV11-2 to TRBJ1-2; the D is unclear. The CDR3 sequence is 15 residues long. V was cut by 0 bases and J by 8 bases, with 16 bases left in between. Germline CDR1 is SGHAT and CDR2 is FQNNGV. The CDR3, as DNA: TGTGCCAGCAGCTTAGATCAGGTCCTCTATGGGGGCTACACCTTC. The encoded protein is CASSLDQVLYGGYTF.

The chain employs TRBV28 and TRBJ2-7, with unresolved D. V gave up 6 bases and J gave up 3 bases, with 6 bases separating them. The germline V gene has CDR1 MDHEN and CDR2 SYDVKM. The CDR3 has 11 residues. The CDR3 here is CASRSIYEQYF. The CDR3 DNA is TGTGCCAGCAGGTCCATCTACGAGCAGTACTTC.

The chain combines TRBV9 with TRBJ2-3; 10 positions agree with TRBD2. Trimming cost V 4 bases and J 5 bases; bases outside gene matches: 16. Germline CDR1 is SGDLS and CDR2 is YYNGEE. The CDR3 totals 18 residues. CDR3 nucleotides: TGTGCCAGCAGCTCCGAAGCGGGGGGGTGGATTGTAGGAGATACGCAGTATTTT. Translated: CASSSEAGGWIVGDTQYF.

This clone showed up just a few times. This chain joins TRBV2 and TRBJ1-1, with 8 nucleotides matching TRBD1. The germline CDR1 and CDR2 sequences are SNHLY and FYNNEI. This CDR3 is 14 amino acids long. Trimming cost V 7 bases and J 1 base; bases outside gene matches: 5. Here the CDR3 reads CASNLQGGNTEAFF. The CDR3 coding sequence is TGTGCCAGCAACTTACAGGGGGGGAACACTGAAGCTTTCTTT.

V is TRBV5-8 and J is TRBJ2-1; possible D gene TRBD1, 5 bases. CDR3 length: 12 residues. Trimming pared 1 base from V and 8 bases from J, leaving 7 bases between. Germline V CDR1 and CDR2: SGHTS, YDEGEE. CDR3 sequence: CASSLRGYEQFF. DNA of the CDR3: TGTGCCAGCAGCTTGAGGGGATATGAGCAGTTCTTC.